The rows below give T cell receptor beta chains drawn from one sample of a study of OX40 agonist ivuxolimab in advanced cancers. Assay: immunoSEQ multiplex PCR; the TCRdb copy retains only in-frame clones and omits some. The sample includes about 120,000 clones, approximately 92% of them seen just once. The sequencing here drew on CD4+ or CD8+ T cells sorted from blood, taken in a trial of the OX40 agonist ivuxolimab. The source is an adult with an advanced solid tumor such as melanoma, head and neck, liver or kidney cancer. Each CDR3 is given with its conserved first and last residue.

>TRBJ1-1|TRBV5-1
CASSSPAANTEAFF
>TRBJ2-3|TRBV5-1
CASSLEATDTQYF
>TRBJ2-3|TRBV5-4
CASSFRTSRAGVTDTQYF
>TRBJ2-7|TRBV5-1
CASSQSGSSYEQYF
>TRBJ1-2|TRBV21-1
CATRRGPYGYTF
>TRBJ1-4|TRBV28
CASSSGTGVYEKLFF
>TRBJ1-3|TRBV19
CASRDRGAGNTIYF
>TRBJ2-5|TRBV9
CASSVADWGTEETQYF
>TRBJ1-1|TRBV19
CASSIGGGARSTEAFF
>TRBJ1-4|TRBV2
CASTGASDSLNEKLFF
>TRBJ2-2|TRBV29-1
CSVEVRPSGGNTGELFF
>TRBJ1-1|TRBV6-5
CASSYSKPAEAFF
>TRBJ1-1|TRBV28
CATHFSPGQLRAFF
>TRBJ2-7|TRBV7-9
CASSFDIFEQYF
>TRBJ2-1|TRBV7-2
CASSLSRGGPYNEQFF
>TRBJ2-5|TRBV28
CASSQRQGPSRGTQYF
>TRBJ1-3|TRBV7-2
CASSLASGSGNTIYF
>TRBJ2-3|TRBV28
CASSRTSGGAADTQYF
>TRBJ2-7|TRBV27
CASSLDRGTYEQYF
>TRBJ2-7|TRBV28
CASSLPIGGPVYEQYF
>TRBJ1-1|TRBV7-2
CASSPPGMNTEAFF
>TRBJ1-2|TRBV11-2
CASSPDQLGGYTF
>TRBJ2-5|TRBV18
CASSPELAGQETQYF
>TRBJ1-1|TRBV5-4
CASKVAGQGAEAFF
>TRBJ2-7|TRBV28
CASARDVSYEQYF
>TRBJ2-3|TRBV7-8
CASSFYRMSRTDTQYF
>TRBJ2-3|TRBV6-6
CASRQGGSDTQYF
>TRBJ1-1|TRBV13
CASSPRGGNTEAFF
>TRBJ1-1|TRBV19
CASNHIRDMVGNTEAFF
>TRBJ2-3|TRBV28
CASSAPRDPRTDTQYF
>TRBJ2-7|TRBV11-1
CASSLGASTGAGYEQYF
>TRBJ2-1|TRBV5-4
CASSSQIGVGANEQFF
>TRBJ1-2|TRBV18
CASSIRDYGYTF
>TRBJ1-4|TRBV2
CASRKTGNEKLFF
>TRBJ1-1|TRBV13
CASSRAGVNTEAFF
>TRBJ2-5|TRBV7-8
CASSPGLQETQYF
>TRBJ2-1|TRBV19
CASTNSQTGLYYNEQFF
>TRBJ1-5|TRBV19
CASRRTSDRNRGNQPQHF
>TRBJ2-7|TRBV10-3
CAISPGRDTFEQYF
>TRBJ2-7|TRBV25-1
CASSERGISDSSYEQYF
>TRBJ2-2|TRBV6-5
CASGRQGATGELFF
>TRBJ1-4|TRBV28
CASSSPTEKLFF
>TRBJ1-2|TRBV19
CASSIISPGQPNYGYTF
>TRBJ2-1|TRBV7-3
CASSLSLWDNEQFF
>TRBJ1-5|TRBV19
CASSSMTGRTNQPQHF
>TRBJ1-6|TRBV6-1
CASRAQGADSPLHF